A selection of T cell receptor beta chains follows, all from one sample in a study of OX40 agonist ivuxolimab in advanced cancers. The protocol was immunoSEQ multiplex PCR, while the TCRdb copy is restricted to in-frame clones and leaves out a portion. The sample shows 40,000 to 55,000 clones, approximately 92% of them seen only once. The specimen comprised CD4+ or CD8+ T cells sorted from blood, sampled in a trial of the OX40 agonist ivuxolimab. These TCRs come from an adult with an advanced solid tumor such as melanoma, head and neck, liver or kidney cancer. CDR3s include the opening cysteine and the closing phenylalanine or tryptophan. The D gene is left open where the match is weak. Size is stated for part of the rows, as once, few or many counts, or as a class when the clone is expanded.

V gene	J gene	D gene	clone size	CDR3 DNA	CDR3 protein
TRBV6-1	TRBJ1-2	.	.	TGTGCCAGCATGGGGTTCCGTTCGGATGGCTACACCTTC	CASMGFRSDGYTF
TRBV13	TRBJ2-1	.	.	TGTGCCAGCAGCCCCACCGGCGGCACCTCCTACAATGAGCAGTTCTTC	CASSPTGGTSYNEQFF
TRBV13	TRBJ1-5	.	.	TGTGCCAGCAGCTTCGGGGGGCGCCGTCAGCCCCAGCATTTT	CASSFGGRRQPQHF
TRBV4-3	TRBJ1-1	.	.	TGCGCCAGCAGCCAAGATGGGGACATCATGAACACTGAAGCTTTCTTT	CASSQDGDIMNTEAFF
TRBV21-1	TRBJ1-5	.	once	TGTGCCAGCAGCAAACGGGGAAATCAGCCCCAGCATTTT	CASSKRGNQPQHF
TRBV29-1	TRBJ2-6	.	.	TGCAGCGCCCCCACAGGGCCTGGGGCCAACGTCCTGACTTTC	CSAPTGPGANVLTF
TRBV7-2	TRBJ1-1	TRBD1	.	TGTGCCAGCAGCTTCCGGACAGGCTCTCTGAACACTGAAGCTTTCTTT	CASSFRTGSLNTEAFF
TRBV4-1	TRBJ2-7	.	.	TGCGCCAGCAGCCAAGTACCCACATCATCCTACGAGCAGTACTTC	CASSQVPTSSYEQYF
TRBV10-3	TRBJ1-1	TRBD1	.	TGTGCCATCAGCCAATCACCGAAGGACAGGGACCAGGCTTTCTTT	CAISQSPKDRDQAFF
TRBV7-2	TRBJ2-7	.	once	TGTGCCAGCAGCTTCACAGGGAGCTCCTACGAGCAGTACTTC	CASSFTGSSYEQYF
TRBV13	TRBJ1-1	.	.	TGTGCCAGCAGCTTAGGAAGGCACCAAATGAACACTGAAGCTTTCTTT	CASSLGRHQMNTEAFF
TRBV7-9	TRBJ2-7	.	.	TGTGCCAGCAGCTACAGCTCCGAGCAGTACTTC	CASSYSSEQYF
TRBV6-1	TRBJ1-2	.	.	TGTGCCAGCAGTCCGGGACGTATTGACTATGGCTACACCTTC	CASSPGRIDYGYTF
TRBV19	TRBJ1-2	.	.	TGTGCCAGTAGTATCTGGAGGGACGGCTACACCTTC	CASSIWRDGYTF
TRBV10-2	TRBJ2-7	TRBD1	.	TGCGCCAGCTTAGGACAGGGAGAGGTTTTGGGTTACGAGCAGTACTTC	CASLGQGEVLGYEQYF
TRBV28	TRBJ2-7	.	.	TGTGCCAGCAGTCCCGGGACGACAGACCACGAGCAGTACTTC	CASSPGTTDHEQYF
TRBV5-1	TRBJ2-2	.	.	TGCGCCAGCAGCTTAACAGGGACCGGGGAGCTGTTTTTT	CASSLTGTGELFF
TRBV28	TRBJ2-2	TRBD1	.	TGTGCCAGCAGGGAGGACAGGGCTCGATATATCACCGGGGAGCTGTTTTTT	CASREDRARYITGELFF
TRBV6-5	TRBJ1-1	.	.	TGTGCCAGCAGTTACCGGGAAGGGGACACTGAAGCTTTCTTT	CASSYREGDTEAFF
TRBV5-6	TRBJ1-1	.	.	TGTGCCAGCAGCCCGAGTCGGACTGAAGCTTTCTTT	CASSPSRTEAFF
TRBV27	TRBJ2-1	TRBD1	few	TGTGCCAGCAGCCAGGGCAGGGGGCCCTACAATGAGCAGTTCTTC	CASSQGRGPYNEQFF
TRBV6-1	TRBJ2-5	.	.	TGTGCCAGCAGTTGGAGGGGGGAGGGAGAGACCCAGTACTTC	CASSWRGEGETQYF
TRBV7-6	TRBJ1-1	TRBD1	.	TGTGCCAGCAGCAGAGGACAGGGAGAAGCTTTCTTT	CASSRGQGEAFF
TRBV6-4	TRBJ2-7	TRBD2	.	TGTGCCAGCAGTCAGATAGCGGGAGACGGCCGCGAGCAGTACTTC	CASSQIAGDGREQYF
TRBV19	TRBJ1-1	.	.	TGTGCCAGTTATCCGGGACGAAGAAACACTGAAGCTTTCTTT	CASYPGRRNTEAFF
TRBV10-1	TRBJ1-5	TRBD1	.	TGCGCCAGCAGTGAGCCCACAGGGGCCTATAGCAATCAGCCCCAGCATTTT	CASSEPTGAYSNQPQHF
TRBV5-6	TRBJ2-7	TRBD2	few	TGTGCCAGCAGCTTGGCCACTGGGGGGCGGGAGGGACGGTACGAGCAGTACTTC	CASSLATGGREGRYEQYF
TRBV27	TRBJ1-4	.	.	TGTGCCAGCAGGGGCCGCACATCAACTAATGAAAAACTGTTTTTT	CASRGRTSTNEKLFF
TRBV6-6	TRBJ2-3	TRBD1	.	TGTGCCAGCAGTTACACCGGGACAGGGGGCCCAGATACGCAGTATTTT	CASSYTGTGGPDTQYF
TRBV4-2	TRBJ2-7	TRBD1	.	TGTGCCAGCAGCCTGGGGACAGGGGGGCGCGAGCAGTACTTC	CASSLGTGGREQYF
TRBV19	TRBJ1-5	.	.	TGTGCCAGTACGGATCTCTCTGGGGGGAATGTCAATCAGCCCCAGCATTTT	CASTDLSGGNVNQPQHF
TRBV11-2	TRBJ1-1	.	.	TGTGCCAGCAGCTTACAGGCCCTGAACACTGAAGCTTTCTTT	CASSLQALNTEAFF
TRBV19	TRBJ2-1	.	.	TGTGCCAGTTCCGGAAACCCTAGCTCCTACAATGAGCAGTTCTTC	CASSGNPSSYNEQFF
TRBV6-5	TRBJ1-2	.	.	TGTGCCAGCAGTTACTCGCTCGGGACTGGCTACACCTTC	CASSYSLGTGYTF
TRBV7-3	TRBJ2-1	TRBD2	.	TGTGCCAGCAGCTCGATTAGCGGGAAGAATGAGCAGTTCTTC	CASSSISGKNEQFF
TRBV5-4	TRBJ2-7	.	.	TGTGCCAGCAGCTTGGCCTGGGGGGCAGTGGGCGAGCAGTACTTC	CASSLAWGAVGEQYF
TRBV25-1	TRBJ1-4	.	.	TGTGCCAGCAGTGAACCCGGGCGTTCCGGTAATGAAAAACTGTTTTTT	CASSEPGRSGNEKLFF
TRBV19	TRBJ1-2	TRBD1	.	TGTGCCAGTAGTATCCCAGGGGGCCACGTTGATGGCTACACCTTC	CASSIPGGHVDGYTF
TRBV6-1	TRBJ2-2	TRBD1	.	TGTGCCAGCAGTGCCCCCTTCACAGGGGGGAACACCGGGGAGCTGTTTTTT	CASSAPFTGGNTGELFF
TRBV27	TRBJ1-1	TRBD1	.	TGTGCCAGCAGTTTAGGGACAGGGGTCTTGAACACTGAAGCTTTCTTT	CASSLGTGVLNTEAFF
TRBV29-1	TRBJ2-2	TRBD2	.	TGCAGCGTTGTTGGGACTAGCGGGAGAGGCACCGGGGAGCTGTTTTTT	CSVVGTSGRGTGELFF
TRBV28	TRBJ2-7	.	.	TGTGCCAGCAGTTTCTGGGGGACCTACGAGCAGTACTTC	CASSFWGTYEQYF
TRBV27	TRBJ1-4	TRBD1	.	TGTGCCAGCAGTTTGGGATGGACAGGGGTAGGGGAAAAACTGTTTTTT	CASSLGWTGVGEKLFF
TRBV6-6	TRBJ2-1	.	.	TGTGCCAGCAGTTACTCCGGGTCTGACAATGAGCAGTTCTTC	CASSYSGSDNEQFF
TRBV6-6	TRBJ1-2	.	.	TGTGCCAGCAGAGAACAGGAAAACTATGGCTACACCTTC	CASREQENYGYTF
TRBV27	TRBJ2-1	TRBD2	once	TGTGCCAGCAGTTTTGGGCCGTATAGCGGGAGGGCCCTCGGGAATGAGCAGTTCTTC	CASSFGPYSGRALGNEQFF
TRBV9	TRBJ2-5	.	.	TGTGCCAGCAGCGTAGCAGGACAGTTCCAAGAGACCCAGTACTTC	CASSVAGQFQETQYF
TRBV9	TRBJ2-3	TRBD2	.	TGTGCCAGCAGCCCCCGGACTAGTTCCACAGATACGCAGTATTTT	CASSPRTSSTDTQYF
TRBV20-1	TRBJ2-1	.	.	TGCAGTGCTAGAGCCGGCAATGAGCAGTTCTTC	CSARAGNEQFF